The rows below give T cell receptor beta chains drawn from one sample of a study of long-term antiretroviral therapy in people with HIV. TCRdb keeps only in-frame clones here, not all; method: immunoSEQ multiplex PCR. This repertoire shows about 25,000 clones, about 86% found once; its top ten account for around 3.6%. Sequencing was performed on unsorted PBMCs, taken 1.9 years after starting antiretroviral therapy. The receptors were sampled from a woman aged 25 to 39 with HIV. The CDR3 runs from the conserved cysteine through the conserved F or W. Fields, in order: D gene, J gene, V gene, clone size, CDR3 protein, CDR3 DNA. D genes are given only for firm matches. Not all rows give a size; the values are once, few, many and, for expanded clones, a class.

>TRBD2|TRBJ2-5|TRBV5-1|.
CASARGVQETQYF
TGCGCCAGCGCGCGGGGGGTACAAGAGACCCAGTACTTC
>TRBD1|TRBJ1-1|TRBV12-5|.
CASGASPGTGLHEAFF
TGTGCTAGTGGTGCCTCCCCCGGGACAGGACTTCATGAAGCTTTCTTT
>TRBD1|TRBJ1-5|TRBV6-6|.
CASGDTGDQPQHF
TGTGCCAGCGGAGACACAGGGGATCAGCCCCAGCATTTT
>.|TRBJ1-1|TRBV29-1|.
CSVTPQVYKNTEAFF
TGCAGCGTTACACCCCAGGTATATAAGAACACTGAAGCTTTCTTT
>TRBD2|TRBJ2-5|TRBV6-6|.
CASSTGTSAETQYF
TGTGCCAGCAGCACCGGGACTAGCGCCGAGACCCAGTACTTC
>TRBD1|TRBJ1-1|TRBV6-4|.
CASSVSGGWNTEAFF
TGTGCCAGCAGTGTGTCAGGGGGTTGGAACACTGAAGCTTTCTTT
>TRBD1|TRBJ1-5|TRBV2|.
CASGTEYQPQHF
TGTGCCAGCGGGACAGAGTATCAGCCCCAGCATTTT
>TRBD2|TRBJ2-1|TRBV4-2|.
CASSQGGLSGGTYNEQFF
TGTGCCAGCAGCCAAGGAGGGCTTAGCGGGGGGACCTACAATGAGCAGTTCTTC
>.|TRBJ1-2|TRBV11-2|once
CASSSAGLIYGYTF
TGTGCCAGCAGCTCCGCGGGACTGATTTATGGCTACACCTTC
>TRBD2|TRBJ2-1|TRBV9|.
CASSVAGGIGHNEQFF
TGTGCCAGCAGCGTAGCGGGGGGTATTGGGCACAATGAGCAGTTCTTC
>TRBD1|TRBJ1-2|TRBV5-1|.
CASSAGQLDRDGYTF
TGCGCCAGCAGCGCCGGACAGCTTGACAGGGATGGCTACACCTTC
>.|TRBJ1-3|TRBV9|.
CASRGTGEDTIYF
TGTGCCAGCAGAGGAACGGGGGAGGACACCATATATTTT
>.|TRBJ2-1|TRBV7-2|.
CASSSRVGGPRDEQFF
TGTGCCAGCAGCTCCCGGGTGGGGGGGCCCCGGGATGAGCAGTTCTTC
>TRBD2|TRBJ2-1|TRBV5-8|.
CASSSGLANYNEQFF
TGTGCCAGCAGCTCCGGACTAGCAAACTACAATGAGCAGTTCTTC
>TRBD1|TRBJ1-1|TRBV12-5|.
CASGLRQGAGTEAFF
TGTGCTAGTGGTTTAAGGCAGGGGGCAGGCACTGAAGCTTTCTTT
>.|TRBJ2-2|TRBV7-2|.
CASSLGGKSGELFF
TGTGCCAGCAGCTTAGGGGGCAAGTCCGGGGAGCTGTTTTTT
>.|TRBJ1-2|TRBV19|.
CASSVWGFDGYTF
TGTGCCAGTAGTGTCTGGGGTTTCGATGGCTACACCTTC
>.|TRBJ2-1|TRBV19|.
CASSMYNEQFF
TGTGCCAGTAGTATGTACAATGAGCAGTTCTTC
>.|TRBJ1-1|TRBV30|.
CAWSVMQNTEAFF
TGTGCCTGGAGTGTAATGCAGAACACTGAAGCTTTCTTT
>.|TRBJ1-1|TRBV30|.
CAWSERGAFF
TGTGCCTGGAGTGAGAGGGGAGCTTTCTTT
>.|TRBJ2-2|TRBV19|.
CASTPDKTGNTGELFF
TGTGCCAGTACCCCCGACAAAACTGGCAACACCGGGGAGCTGTTTTTT
>TRBD1|TRBJ1-1|TRBV11-3|.
CASSQGQGTEAFF
TGTGCCAGCAGCCAAGGACAGGGCACTGAAGCTTTCTTT